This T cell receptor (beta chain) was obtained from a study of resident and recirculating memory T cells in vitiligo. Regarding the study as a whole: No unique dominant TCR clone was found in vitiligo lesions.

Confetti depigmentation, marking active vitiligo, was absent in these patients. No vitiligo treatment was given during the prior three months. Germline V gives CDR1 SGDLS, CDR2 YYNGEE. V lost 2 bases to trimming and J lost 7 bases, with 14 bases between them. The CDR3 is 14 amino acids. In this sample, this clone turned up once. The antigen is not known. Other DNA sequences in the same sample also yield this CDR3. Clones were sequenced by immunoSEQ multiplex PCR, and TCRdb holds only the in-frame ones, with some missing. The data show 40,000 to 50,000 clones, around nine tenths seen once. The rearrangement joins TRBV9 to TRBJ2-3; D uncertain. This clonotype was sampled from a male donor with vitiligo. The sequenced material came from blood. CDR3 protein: CASSVSTLVHTQYF. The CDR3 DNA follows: TGTGCCAGCAGCGTTTCTACGCTAGTTCATACGCAGTATTTT.